The 8 T cell receptor beta chains listed next were all sequenced from one sample in a study of control samples from healthy donors and cancer patients. Assay: immunoSEQ multiplex PCR; the TCRdb copy retains only in-frame clones and omits some. The sample carries some 120,000 clones, about 95% recorded once. The sequenced material came from blood. The receptors were sampled from a man younger than 45 in good health.

V and J are TRBV5-6 and TRBJ2-5; D is uncertain. V dropped 2 bases and J dropped 1 base, with 9 bases sitting between them. Germline V gives CDR1 SGHDT, CDR2 YYEEEE. The CDR3 is made up of 14 amino acids. This CDR3 is CASSFYVSQETQYF. For the CDR3, the DNA is TGTGCCAGCAGCTTTTACGTCAGCCAAGAGACCCAGTACTTC. Full variable domain (rest looked up from reference TRBV5-6 and TRBJ2-5): DAGVTQSPTHLIKTRGQQVTLRCSPKSGHDTVSWYQQALGQGPQFIFQYYEEEERQRGNFPDRFSGHQFPNYSSELNVNALLLGDSALYLCASSFYVSQETQYFGPGTRLLVL.

The chain is built from TRBV10-3 and TRBJ1-3, with TRBD1 matching over 8 bases. Unmatched junction bases numbered 7, after V lost 6 bases and J lost 3 bases. Germline CDR1 is ENHRY and CDR2 is SYGVKD. CDR3 length: 15 residues. For the CDR3, the DNA is TGTGCCATCAGCCCAGGGGGCTTGTTTGGAAACACCATATATTTT. It is translated as CAISPGGLFGNTIYF.

This clone has just one count. The chain couples TRBV6-5 to TRBJ1-5; maybe TRBD1 (5 bases). The CDR3 loop spans 13 amino acids. V lost 10 bases and J lost 5, with 15 bases in between. Germline assignment: CDR1 MNHEY and CDR2 SVGAGI. DNA for the CDR3: TGTGCCACCTCATGGGGGTGGGATCAGCCCCAGCATTTT. Translated: CATSWGWDQPQHF.

The V gene is TRBV3-1 (or the pseudogene TRBV3-2), the J gene TRBJ1-4; TRBD1 matches at 9 bases. The CDR3 length is 15 residues. With 3 bases clipped from V and 8 bases from J, the junction kept 7 bases outside the gene matches. CDR1 is LGHDT, CDR2 YNNKEL, per germline (reference sequence). The CDR3 bases are TGTGCCAGCAGCCATGAACAGGGGGCTGGGGAAAAACTGTTTTTT. Its protein product is CASSHEQGAGEKLFF.

This rearrangement joins TRBV3-1 (or the pseudogene TRBV3-2) to TRBJ2-7; perhaps TRBD1 as D (5 bases). Trimming shortened V by 0 bases and J by 2 bases, and 17 bases separated the two germline ends. The CDR3 is 17 amino acids. The germline gives CDR1 LGHDT, CDR2 YNNKEL (reference sequence). The CDR3 DNA reads as TGTGCCAGCAGCCAAGACCCCTTTTGGGGCCTCGCCTACGAGCAGTACTTC. As protein: CASSQDPFWGLAYEQYF.

This clone was recorded only once. This sequence joins TRBV5-1 and TRBJ1-6; the match to TRBD1 covers 7 bases. Germline V lookup: CDR1 SGHRS, CDR2 YFSETQ. V shed 4 bases, J shed 5 bases, and the junction held 3 bases outside the gene matches. This CDR3 region has 14 residues. The CDR3 loop is CASSETGNNSPLHF. CDR3 nucleotide sequence: TGCGCCAGCAGCGAGACAGGGAATAATTCACCCCTCCACTTT.

As to this clone: One junction end disagrees with the germline gene, perhaps due to a read error. V and J are TRBV4-1 and TRBJ1-4; the match to TRBD1 covers 7 bases. The germline CDR1 and CDR2 sequences are MGHRA and YSYEKL. This CDR3 comprises 14 residues. The chain's CDR3 is CASSQDQGDDKLFF. CDR3 nucleotide sequence: TGCGCCAGCAGCCAAGATCAGGGGGATGACAAACTGTTTTTT.

The chain joins TRBV12-3 or TRBV12-4 to TRBJ2-3; the D is unclear. V lost 6 bases and J lost 5, with 9 bases in between. There are 12 residues in the CDR3. CDR3 sequence: CASRPMGDTQYF. In DNA, the CDR3 is TGTGCCAGCAGGCCAATGGGAGATACGCAGTATTTT.